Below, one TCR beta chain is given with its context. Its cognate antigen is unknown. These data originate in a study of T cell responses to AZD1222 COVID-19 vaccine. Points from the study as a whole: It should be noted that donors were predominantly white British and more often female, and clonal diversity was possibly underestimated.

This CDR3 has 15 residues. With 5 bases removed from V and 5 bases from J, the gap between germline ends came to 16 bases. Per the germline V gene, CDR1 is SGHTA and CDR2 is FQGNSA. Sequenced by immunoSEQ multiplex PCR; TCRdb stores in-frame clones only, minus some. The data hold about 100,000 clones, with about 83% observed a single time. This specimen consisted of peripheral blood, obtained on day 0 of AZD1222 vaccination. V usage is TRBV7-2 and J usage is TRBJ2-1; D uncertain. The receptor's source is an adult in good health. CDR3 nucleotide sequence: TGTGCCAGCAGCAATATGAATATAAAAAACAATGAGCAGTTCTTC. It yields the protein CASSNMNIKNNEQFF.